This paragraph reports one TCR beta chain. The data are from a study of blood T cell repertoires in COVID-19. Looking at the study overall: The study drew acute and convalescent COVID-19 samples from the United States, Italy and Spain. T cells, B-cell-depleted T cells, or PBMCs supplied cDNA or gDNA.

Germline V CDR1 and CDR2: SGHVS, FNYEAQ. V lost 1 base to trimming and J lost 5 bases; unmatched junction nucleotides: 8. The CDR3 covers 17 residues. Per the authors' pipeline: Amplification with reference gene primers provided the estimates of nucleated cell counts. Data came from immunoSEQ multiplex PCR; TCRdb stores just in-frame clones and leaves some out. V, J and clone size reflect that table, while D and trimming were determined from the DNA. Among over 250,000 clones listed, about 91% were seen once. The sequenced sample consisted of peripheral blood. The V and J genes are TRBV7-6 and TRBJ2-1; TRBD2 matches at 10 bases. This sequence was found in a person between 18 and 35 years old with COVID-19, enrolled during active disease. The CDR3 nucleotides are TGTGCCAGCAGCTTAGAGAGCGGGAGGGCTCTAAACAATGAGCAGTTCTTC. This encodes CASSLESGRALNNEQFF.